This paragraph covers one T cell receptor (beta chain) sequence. This specimen comes from a study of blood T cell repertoires in COVID-19. Study details: Both acute and convalescent COVID-19 samples were obtained from the United States, Italy and Spain. T cells, B-cell-depleted T cells, or PBMCs provided the cDNA or gDNA that served as material.

Per the authors' pipeline: Quantification of nucleated cells was approximated via reference gene primer amplification. Repertoires were generated with immunoSEQ multiplex PCR, while TCRdb's copy carries only in-frame clones and drops some. That table furnishes V, J and clone size, whereas the DNA furnished D and trimming. The profile shows roughly 30,000 clones, over 90% of them singletons. The CDR3 is made up of 14 amino acids. V was cut by 4 bases and J by 2 bases, with 12 bases left in between. Germline V gene lookup returns CDR1 SGHRS and CDR2 YFSETQ. The sample taken for sequencing was peripheral blood. The chain has TRBV5-1 and TRBJ1-1, with a tentative D call TRBD1 (6 bases). The sequence came from a human donor in a cohort sampled during active COVID-19. CDR3 loop: CASSTTGQNTEAFF. CDR3 nucleotides: TGCGCCAGCAGCACGACGGGACAAAACACTGAAGCTTTCTTT.